The clone carrying this T cell receptor (beta chain) was found a few times. The V gene lost 2 bases and the J gene lost 6 bases, with 19 bases spanning the gap. The V gene's germline CDR1 is LNHDA and CDR2 SQIVND (reference sequence). This CDR3 contains 16 residues. This record belongs to a study of control samples from healthy donors and cancer patients. Using immunoSEQ multiplex PCR, the repertoire was profiled, and TCRdb retains in-frame clones only, with some absent. The sample records about 40,000 clones, approximately 90% being singletons. The rearrangement joins TRBV19 to TRBJ1-2; D is uncertain. This clonotype was obtained from a woman in her fifties or sixties in good health. Material: blood. The CDR3 sequence: CASSIPFSETVDGYTF. In DNA, the CDR3 is TGTGCCAGTAGTATACCTTTTTCGGAAACAGTGGATGGCTACACCTTC.